The 32 T cell receptor beta chains below were found in one sample sequenced in a study of cytomegalovirus exposure and HLA in healthy donors. With 60 Vbeta and 13 Jbeta primers, the PCR was carried out. Data came from immunoSEQ multiplex PCR; TCRdb stores just in-frame clones and leaves some out. This table has approximately 130,000 clones, about 80% appearing once. The sample was PBMCs. These receptor sequences come from a man aged 50-59 years in good health and CMV-seronegative.

This chain links TRBV5-1 with TRBJ2-3; 8 positions match TRBD2. CDR1 SGHRS and CDR2 YFSETQ come from the germline V gene. The J segment lost 1 base and the V segment lost 4 bases, leaving 2 bases of the junction unmatched. The CDR3 runs 14 residues. CDR3 region: CASSATSGTDTQYF. The CDR3, as DNA: TGCGCCAGCAGCGCGACTAGCGGCACAGATACGCAGTATTTT.

The V call is TRBV15, the J call TRBJ2-5; 7 bases match TRBD1. Gene TRBJ2-7 matches the end of the DNA better, so the J call may be wrong. The CDR3 length is 15 residues. The germline gives CDR1 LNHNV, CDR2 YYDKDF (reference sequence). CDR3: CATSRGTGEYYEQYF. The CDR3 bases are TGTGCCACCAGCAGAGGCACAGGGGAGTACTACGAGCAGTACTTC.

The chain combines TRBV7-9 with TRBJ2-7, with 10 bases that match TRBD1. The length of the CDR3 is 18 residues. The germline V gene encodes CDR1 SEHNR and CDR2 FQNEAQ (reference sequence). The V gene end was trimmed by 3 bases and the J gene end by 3 bases; junction bases not matched to a gene: 14. CDR3 coding DNA: TGTGCCAGCAGCTTTTCAGTGGCGGCGGGACAGGGGTTCTACGAGCAGTACTTC. Protein sequence: CASSFSVAAGQGFYEQYF.

The chain joins TRBV10-3 to TRBJ2-7; 11 bases match TRBD1. This CDR3 contains 14 residues. Trimming at V came to 0 bases and at J to 5 bases, leaving 0 bases not matched to a gene. CDR1 ENHRY and CDR2 SYGVKD come from the germline V gene. DNA of the CDR3: TGTGCCATCAGTGAGTCGGGACAGGGGGACGAGCAGTACTTC. This encodes CAISESGQGDEQYF.

A single count supports this clone. The chain employs TRBV5-1 and TRBJ2-7; TRBD2 matches at 8 bases. Germline V gene lookup returns CDR1 SGHRS and CDR2 YFSETQ. This CDR3 has 13 amino acids. V lost 7 bases, J lost 3 bases, and 6 bases stayed unmatched. The CDR3 is CASLIAGNYEQYF. CDR3 nucleotide sequence: TGCGCCAGCCTAATAGCGGGGAACTACGAGCAGTACTTC.

The rearrangement uses TRBV13 and TRBJ2-5; TRBD1 is a possible D gene (6 bases). CDR3 length: 17 amino acids. Trimming removed 1 base at V and 2 bases at J, with 17 bases between. In germline, CDR1 is PRHDT, CDR2 FYEKMQ (reference sequence). The CDR3 DNA is TGTGCCAGCAGCTTAGCGGGGTCAGGGGTGGCTCAAGAGACCCAGTACTTC. Protein sequence: CASSLAGSGVAQETQYF.

V is TRBV18 and J is TRBJ2-1; 11 nucleotides line up with TRBD2. The germline CDR1 and CDR2 sequences are KGHSH and LQKENI. Trimming removed 3 bases from V and 6 bases from J; junction bases left unmatched: 4. This CDR3 is 15 amino acids long. CDR3 in DNA: TGTGCCAGCTCACCGCCAACTAGCGGGGGCAATGAGCAGTTCTTC. Its translation: CASSPPTSGGNEQFF.

The chain links TRBV4-2 to TRBJ2-5; TRBD1 aligns across 9 bases. There are 16 residues in the CDR3. V was pared by 0 bases and J by 5 bases, with 7 bases of the junction left unmatched. Germline lookup yields CDR1 LGHNA and CDR2 YNFKEQ. CDR3 sequence: CASSQEGTGLFETQYF. CDR3 nucleotides: TGTGCCAGCAGCCAAGAAGGGACAGGGTTATTCGAGACCCAGTACTTC.

The chain carries TRBV7-9 and TRBJ1-2; 10 bases are shared with TRBD1. This CDR3 is built from 15 residues. The junction had 10 bases not matched to a gene; V was cut back by 6 bases and J by 6 bases. Germline CDR1 reads SEHNR; CDR2 reads FQNEAQ (reference sequence). The DNA for the CDR3 is TGTGCCAGCAGAAGTGTGACAGGGGGCGCACATGGCTACACCTTC. Translated, it gives CASRSVTGGAHGYTF.

CDR3 sequence reads: CASSFQDSEQFF. For the CDR3, the DNA is TGTGCCAGCAGCTTTCAAGATAGTGAGCAGTTCTTC. The gene calls are TRBV7-2 and TRBJ2-1; unclear D gene. Trimming cost V 3 bases and J 9 bases, with 9 bases left between them. This CDR3 has 12 amino acids. The germline V gene encodes CDR1 SGHTA and CDR2 FQGNSA.

This clone was seen a few times. This sample also contains other DNA sequences that code for the same CDR3. The chain has TRBV9 and TRBJ2-5; 8 nucleotides match TRBD2. Germline trimming cut 0 bases from V and 4 bases from J; bases unmatched to any gene: 5. Germline lookup yields CDR1 SGDLS and CDR2 YYNGEE. The CDR3 runs 15 residues. This chain's CDR3 is CASSVGSLAGETQYF. In nucleotides, the CDR3 is TGTGCCAGCAGCGTAGGTAGTCTAGCGGGAGAGACCCAGTACTTC.

V usage is TRBV19 and J usage is TRBJ2-2, with D perhaps TRBD2 (5 bases). The CDR3 spans 14 residues. Germline V gene lookup returns CDR1 LNHDA and CDR2 SQIVND (reference sequence). V shed 7 bases and J shed 5 bases, with 14 bases lying between them. The CDR3 spells CASKRDTWTGELFF. The CDR3, as DNA: TGTGCCAGTAAACGGGATACTTGGACCGGGGAGCTGTTTTTT.

A note on this clone: Within the sample, other DNA sequences also encode this same CDR3. J is TRBJ2-7 and V is TRBV6-4; D ambiguous. Germline V gives CDR1 MRHNA, CDR2 SNTAGT. V lost 0 bases and J lost 2, with 11 bases in between. The CDR3 sequence is 15 residues long. The DNA for the CDR3 is TGTGCCAGCAGTGACTCAGACGGAGTACCCTACGAGCAGTACTTC. It codes for CASSDSDGVPYEQYF.

The chain uses TRBV5-4 and TRBJ2-2; 9 nucleotides line up with TRBD1. Germline trimming cut 0 bases from V and 5 bases from J; bases unmatched to any gene: 5. The CDR3 has 16 residues. CDR1 is SGHNT, CDR2 YYREEE, per germline (reference sequence). The CDR3 nucleotides read TGTGCCAGCAGCTTGGGTAGACAGGGGGAAACCGGGGAGCTGTTTTTT. Its translation is CASSLGRQGETGELFF.

The rearrangement uses TRBV10-3 and TRBJ2-1; TRBD2 agrees at 9 bases. Per the germline V gene, CDR1 is ENHRY and CDR2 is SYGVKD. This CDR3 has 14 residues. With V trimmed by 7 bases and J by 8 bases, 9 bases remained unmatched. Written as DNA, the CDR3 is TGTGCCATCACCCTTCGGCGGGAGGGGGATGAGCAGTTCTTC. This encodes CAITLRREGDEQFF.

The chain joins TRBV7-2 to TRBJ2-1, with D perhaps TRBD2 (6 bases). Germline CDR1 reads SGHTA; CDR2 reads FQGNSA. The CDR3 runs 12 residues. V shed 5 bases and J shed 8 bases, with 10 bases lying between them. CDR3 region: CASSLDYHEQFF. CDR3 DNA sequence: TGTGCCAGCAGCCTGGACTATCATGAGCAGTTCTTC.

A few counts support this clone. The gene calls are TRBV28 and TRBJ2-1; 12 bases agree with TRBD1. V lost 6 bases, J lost 7 bases, and 16 bases stayed unmatched. The CDR3 has 18 amino acids. The V gene's germline CDR1 is MDHEN and CDR2 SYDVKM. CDR3 in amino acids: CASRPNSPGQGALNEQFF. For the CDR3, the DNA is TGTGCCAGCAGACCAAATTCACCGGGACAGGGGGCGTTGAATGAGCAGTTCTTC.

This chain links TRBV6-6 with TRBJ1-4; D is possibly TRBD1 (6 bases). With 5 bases removed from V and 8 bases from J, the gap between germline ends came to 18 bases. This CDR3 is 15 amino acids long. Germline CDR1 MNHNY, CDR2 SVGAGI (reference sequence). The CDR3: CASSPPLGQGEKLFF. The CDR3 region has the DNA TGTGCCAGCAGTCCACCATTGGGGCAGGGGGAAAAACTGTTTTTT.

This sequence joins TRBV30 and TRBJ2-1; 12 positions match TRBD2. Germline V gene sequence: CDR1 GTSNPN, CDR2 SVGIG (reference sequence). The CDR3 has 15 amino acids. The V gene end was trimmed by 0 bases and the J gene end by 5 bases; junction bases not matched to a gene: 2. CDR3 region: CAWSVRLAGDNEQFF. The CDR3 DNA sequence: TGTGCCTGGAGTGTACGACTAGCGGGGGACAATGAGCAGTTCTTC.

This clone was observed a single time. The chain has TRBV5-1 and TRBJ2-7, with a possible D match to TRBD2 (6 bases). The CDR3 is 16 residues long. The ends were cut back, 0 bases at V and 3 bases at J, with 16 bases in the middle. Germline lookup yields CDR1 SGHRS and CDR2 YFSETQ. CDR3: CASSLGAGGGHYEQYF. DNA for the CDR3: TGCGCCAGCAGCTTGGGGGCCGGGGGAGGCCACTACGAGCAGTACTTC.

The chain combines TRBV29-1 with TRBJ2-3; 9 bases fit TRBD2. The germline gives CDR1 SQVTM, CDR2 ANQGSEA. CDR3 length: 13 amino acids. Written as DNA, the CDR3 is TGCGGTAGCGGGGGTCATTTATCAGATACGCAGTATTTT. Its translation: CGSGGHLSDTQYF.

The chain is built from TRBV19 and TRBJ1-5; 9 bases are a match to TRBD1. With V trimmed by 4 bases and J by 9 bases, 7 bases remained unmatched. CDR1 is LNHDA, CDR2 SQIVND, per germline (reference sequence). This CDR3 is built from 14 residues. The CDR3 sequence: CASSTDRGTGPQHF. The CDR3 coding sequence is TGTGCCAGTAGTACAGACAGGGGGACGGGGCCCCAGCATTTT.

The chain links TRBV2 to TRBJ2-5; D is perhaps TRBD1 (6 bases). From germline, CDR1 is SNHLY and CDR2 FYNNEI. V gave up 4 bases and J gave up 2 bases, with 8 bases separating them. CDR3 length equals 13 residues. The CDR3 reads CASSATGQETQYF. CDR3 nucleotide sequence: TGTGCCAGCAGTGCGACAGGTCAAGAGACCCAGTACTTC.

The rearrangement uses TRBV29-1 and TRBJ2-7; perhaps TRBD1 as D (5 bases). The CDR3 has 14 amino acids. The V gene's germline CDR1 is SQVTM and CDR2 ANQGSEA. Trimming cost V 1 base and J 0 bases, with 10 bases left between them. CDR3 DNA: TGCAGCGTTGAAGTGGACACGGGCTCCTACGAGCAGTACTTC. This codes for CSVEVDTGSYEQYF.

The CDR3 DNA sequence: TGTGCCATCAGCCGTGGACTAGCGGGAGGCACAGATACGCAGTATTTT. Translated: CAISRGLAGGTDTQYF. The chain recombines TRBV10-3 with TRBJ2-3; 13 nucleotides agree with TRBD2. J lost 1 base, V lost 6 bases, and 4 bases had no gene match. The CDR3 sequence is 16 residues long. Germline lookup yields CDR1 ENHRY and CDR2 SYGVKD.

The V call is TRBV27, the J call TRBJ2-1, with D possibly being TRBD1 (7 bases). Trimming took off 6 bases at V and 0 bases at J, with 18 bases between the two ends. CDR1 MNHEY and CDR2 SMNVEV come from the germline V gene (reference sequence). The CDR3 consists of 17 residues. CDR3 in amino acids: CASSPRGAVSSYNEQFF. The CDR3 bases are TGTGCCAGCAGCCCCAGGGGGGCGGTTAGCTCCTACAATGAGCAGTTCTTC.

The J gene is TRBJ2-2, the V gene TRBV5-8, with TRBD1 matching 11 bases. Germline assignment: CDR1 SGHTS and CDR2 YDEGEE. Trimming removed 4 bases from V and 6 bases from J; junction bases left unmatched: 8. This CDR3 is 16 amino acids long. CDR3 residues: CASSPGTGGFSGELFF. The CDR3 DNA is TGTGCCAGCAGCCCGGGGACAGGGGGATTCTCCGGGGAGCTGTTTTTT.

This clone was seen just once. The CDR3: CASSIRGSLYYNEQFF. CDR3 nucleotide sequence: TGTGCCAGTAGTATAAGGGGCAGCCTGTACTACAATGAGCAGTTCTTC. This chain links TRBV19 with TRBJ2-1; weak D call: TRBD1 (5 bases). The germline gives CDR1 LNHDA, CDR2 SQIVND (reference sequence). V was clipped by 2 bases and J by 3 bases, with 14 bases between them. This CDR3 contains 16 residues.

This rearrangement joins TRBV5-5 to TRBJ2-5; D gene unclear. V dropped 2 bases and J dropped 2 bases, with 10 bases sitting between them. CDR1 is SGHKS, CDR2 YYEKEE, per germline (reference sequence). This CDR3 is built from 14 residues. CDR3 amino acids: CASSFLVLQETQYF. The CDR3 bases are TGTGCCAGCAGCTTTCTTGTACTACAAGAGACCCAGTACTTC.

There are a few counts of this clone. DNA of the CDR3: TGTGCCAGCTCACCCCGTTCTGGGGGGGAAGACTATGGCTACACCTTC. It yields the protein CASSPRSGGEDYGYTF. The chain combines TRBV18 with TRBJ1-2; a possible D gene is TRBD1 (5 bases). The CDR3 is made up of 16 amino acids. Germline values: CDR1 KGHSH, CDR2 LQKENI. Trimming left V 3 bases short and J 3 bases short, with 17 bases between.

This CDR3 is CAIRGTDANNEQFF. CDR3 nucleotide sequence: TGTGCCATCAGGGGGACTGATGCCAACAATGAGCAGTTCTTC. The J gene is TRBJ2-1, the V gene TRBV10-3; possibly TRBD2 for D (6 bases). The V and J ends lost 6 bases and 5 bases respectively, with 14 bases between them. Germline loops: CDR1 ENHRY, CDR2 SYGVKD. The CDR3 is 14 residues long.

V usage is TRBV30 and J usage is TRBJ1-4, with a weak D call TRBD1 (6 bases). Looked up from germline, CDR1 is GTSNPN and CDR2 is SVGIG (reference sequence). CDR3 length: 13 residues. V lost 3 bases, J lost 6 bases, and 11 bases lay in between. As DNA, the CDR3 is TGTGCCTGGAGGGGCAGGGGAGATGAAAAACTGTTTTTT. As protein: CAWRGRGDEKLFF.